Here is one T cell receptor (beta chain) with its context. The PCR was carried out with 60 Vbeta primers and 13 Jbeta primers. Profiled with immunoSEQ multiplex PCR; TCRdb holds only in-frame clones, not every one. The sample holds about 36,000 clones, approximately 70% seen once. This sample was taken from a study of cytomegalovirus exposure and HLA in healthy donors. Study in general: An early release of data contained some 80 million unique TCRs, which came from HLA-typed donors.

Germline trimming cut 8 bases from V and 4 bases from J; bases unmatched to any gene: 5. The germline V gene has CDR1 MNHNS and CDR2 SASEGT. The CDR3 is made up of 14 amino acids. The clonotype was recovered from a man under 40 in good health and CMV-seronegative. The specimen was PBMCs. The chain has TRBV6-1 and TRBJ2-1; 10 bases are a match to TRBD2. The CDR3 nucleotides are TGTGCCAGCCGAACTAGCGGGATTTACAATGAGCAGTTCTTC. This gives the protein CASRTSGIYNEQFF.